Below, 3 T cell receptor beta chains from the same sample are listed, as sequenced in a study of shared clonotypes between healthy human individuals. Measured with immunoSEQ multiplex PCR; TCRdb has only the in-frame clones, and not every one. The sample has a few hundred thousand clones; 77% are singletons. The sample was PBMCs. The source is a woman in her thirties or forties in good health. Some clones in this sample may be carry-over from other donors' samples.

J is TRBJ2-2 and V is TRBV27; D is possibly TRBD1 (6 bases). The CDR3 contains 18 residues. Germline CDR1 reads MNHEY; CDR2 reads SMNVEV (reference sequence). Trimming took 7 bases from V and 12 from J, leaving 33 bases between them. The CDR3 here is CASTVRGSQSRVGGQLFF. CDR3 nucleotide sequence: TGTGCCAGCACGGTAAGGGGGAGCCAGAGCCGGGTGGGTGGGCAGCTGTTTTTT.

As regards this clone: With only one base between it and a far larger clone, this is likely a read error. CDR3 nucleotides: TGTGCCAGCAGCCGGGGGGCACTAGCGGGAGGGAGCTCCTGCAATGAGCAGTTCTTC. It specifies CASSRGALAGGSSCNEQFF. The chain combines TRBV7-6 with TRBJ2-1; TRBD2 aligns across 13 bases. The CDR3 sequence is 19 residues long. The germline gives CDR1 SGHVS, CDR2 FNYEAQ.

The V gene is TRBV28, the J gene TRBJ2-7; no definite D call. CDR3 size: 13 residues. Germline loops: CDR1 MDHEN, CDR2 SYDVKM. The V end was cut by 10 bases, the J end by 0 bases, with 13 bases between. The CDR3 DNA is TGTGCCACCTGTGATTGGATCTCCTACGAGCAGTACTTC. This translates into CATCDWISYEQYF.